The sequence of this TCR beta chain was determined in a study of T cell responses to AZD1222 COVID-19 vaccine. Findings and limits, study-wide: Vaccine-related CD4 TCRs covered spike, predominating at 160-218 and 743-854. Donors skewed white British and female; clonal diversity was possibly underestimated.

Trimming stripped 4 bases from V and 8 bases from J, with 18 bases between. Germline CDR1 and CDR2: SGHRS and YFSETQ. The CDR3 length is 14 residues. About this clone: What it binds is unknown.

Sequencing was performed with immunoSEQ multiplex PCR; in TCRdb, only in-frame clones are kept and a portion is missing. The table includes some 96,000 clones, 85% to 90% detected once. The chain has TRBV5-1 and TRBJ1-2, with D maybe TRBD1 (6 bases). The starting material was peripheral blood, obtained on day 0 of AZD1222 vaccination. The TCR was taken from an adult in good health. CDR3: CASSATTGFLGYTF. The CDR3, as DNA: TGCGCCAGCAGCGCGACAACAGGGTTCTTGGGCTACACCTTC.